These 14 T cell receptor beta chains were all obtained from the same sample, sequenced in a study of identical twins. One entry per CDR3 protein, called by TCRdb with MiXCR from the 5' RACE reads. The table lists 130,000 to 150,000 distinct CDR3 sequences, roughly 3.5% of them singletons. Sequences were obtained from memory T cells sorted from blood. The receptors originated from a man aged 18 to 30 in good health.

This clonotype was recorded many times. V is TRBV3-1 and J is TRBJ2-2, with D tentatively TRBD1 or TRBD2 (5 bases each). V lost 3 bases, J lost 6 bases, and 11 bases lay in between. The CDR3 is 14 residues long. CDR1 LGHDT and CDR2 YNNKEL come from the germline V gene (reference sequence). CDR3 loop: CASSHGTDAGELFF. As DNA, the CDR3 is TGTGCCAGCAGCCACGGGACGGACGCCGGGGAGCTGTTTTTT.

The sample holds many counts of this clonotype. The chain joins TRBV20-1 to TRBJ2-3; 8 bases align to TRBD2. The CDR3 contains 15 residues. J gave up 6 bases and V 6 bases, and 14 bases lay outside the gene matches. Germline V gene lookup returns CDR1 DFQATT and CDR2 SNEGSKA (reference sequence). The CDR3 sequence: CSAPLSRAGVDTQYF. The CDR3 region has the DNA TGCAGTGCCCCCCTATCTAGAGCGGGAGTGGATACGCAGTATTTT.

The chain uses TRBV5-1 and TRBJ2-1; the D is unclear. Looked up from germline, CDR1 is SGHRS and CDR2 is YFSETQ. V was clipped by 7 bases and J by 4 bases, with 9 bases between them. This CDR3 is built from 12 residues. This chain's CDR3 is CASLSVYNEQFF. CDR3 DNA sequence: TGCGCCAGCCTGAGCGTGTACAATGAGCAGTTCTTC.

This clonotype was seen ten or more times. The chain is built from TRBV7-2 and TRBJ1-6; D remains ambiguous. The V and J ends lost 2 bases and 7 bases respectively, with 12 bases between them. The CDR3 covers 15 residues. Germline CDR1 is SGHTA and CDR2 is FQGNSA. The CDR3 nucleotides are TGTGCCAGCAGCTTATCGCAGGCGATGAATTCACCCCTCCACTTT. This codes for CASSLSQAMNSPLHF.

The sample holds many counts of this clonotype. The chain carries TRBV18 and TRBJ2-7; tentative D call: TRBD1 (6 bases). CDR1 and CDR2 from the germline V gene are KGHSH and LQKENI. Deletions cut 5 bases from V and 0 bases from J, with 14 bases between. CDR3 length: 15 amino acids. The CDR3 spells CASSSRQGSSYEQYF. Written as DNA, the CDR3 is TGTGCCAGCTCAAGTAGGCAGGGGAGCTCCTACGAGCAGTACTTC.

Many counts were recorded for this clonotype. The rearrangement links TRBV7-8 to TRBJ2-5, with D possibly being TRBD1 or TRBD2 (5 bases each). Germline CDR1 SGHVS, CDR2 FQNEAQ. Deletions cut 4 bases from V and 3 bases from J, with 9 bases between. The CDR3 runs to 13 residues. CDR3 residues: CASSWGREETQYF. CDR3 nucleotides: TGTGCCAGCAGCTGGGGACGAGAAGAGACCCAGTACTTC. The whole variable domain, filled in from reference TRBV7-8 and TRBJ2-5, reads GAGVSQSPRYKVAKRGQDVALRCDPISGHVSLFWYQQALGQGPEFLTYFQNEAQLDKSGLPSDRFFAERPEGSVSTLKIQRTQQEDSAVYLCASSWGREETQYFGPGTRLLVL.

This clonotype was seen many times. The chain employs TRBV10-3 and TRBJ2-2, with D possibly being TRBD1 or TRBD2 (5 bases each). CDR3 length equals 15 residues. The germline V and J ends were trimmed by 2 bases and 6 bases, with 13 bases remaining between them. CDR1 ENHRY and CDR2 SYGVKD come from the germline V gene. The DNA for the CDR3 is TGTGCCATCAGTGAGGGGGCGACTAATTCCGGGGAGCTGTTTTTT. Translated: CAISEGATNSGELFF.

This clonotype has ten or more counts. This chain links TRBV7-9 with TRBJ2-1; D is unclear. V shed 5 bases and J shed 2 bases, with 4 bases lying between them. From germline, CDR1 is SEHNR and CDR2 FQNEAQ (reference sequence). There are 12 residues in the CDR3. CDR3 protein: CASSPAYNEQFF. The CDR3 DNA reads as TGTGCCAGCAGCCCTGCCTACAATGAGCAGTTCTTC.

This clonotype was observed many times. J is TRBJ1-6 and V is TRBV18, with D possibly matching TRBD1 (6 bases). V was pared by 8 bases and J by 0 bases, with 14 bases between. This CDR3 region has 16 residues. CDR1 KGHSH and CDR2 LQKENI come from the germline V gene. Here the CDR3 DNA reads TGTGCCAGCCGTCGACAGGAGAGCTCCTATAATTCACCCCTCCACTTT. This gives the protein CASRRQESSYNSPLHF.

This clonotype was counted many times. The chain has TRBV12-3 or TRBV12-4 and TRBJ1-5; no reliable D call. The CDR3 has 14 amino acids. Between the trimmed V and J ends, which lost 1 base and 7 bases, there was a span of 11 bases. The CDR3 region has the DNA TGTGCCAGCAGTTTAGGGGAAAGGAACCAGCCCCAGCATTTT. Translating gives CASSLGERNQPQHF.

Many counts were recorded for this clonotype. The CDR3 bases are TGTGCCAGCAGACTGGGCACCGGGGAGCTGTTTTTT. Translation: CASRLGTGELFF. The V gene is TRBV6-5, the J gene TRBJ2-2; D gene ambiguous. The CDR3 runs 12 residues. Germline values: CDR1 MNHEY, CDR2 SVGAGI. Trimming removed 6 bases at V and 4 bases at J, with 6 bases between.

The sample holds many counts of this clonotype. V gene TRBV25-1 combines with J gene TRBJ2-2, with 9 positions matching TRBD1. The CDR3 spans 15 residues. The V segment lost 3 bases and the J segment 8 bases; nucleotides outside the gene matches: 7. The germline gives CDR1 MGHDK, CDR2 SYGVNS. The CDR3 sequence: CASSEATGGTGELFF. The CDR3 nucleotides read TGTGCCAGCAGTGAGGCGACAGGGGGTACGGGGGAGCTGTTTTTT.

The table lists this clonotype with many counts. V and J are TRBV2 and TRBJ2-2; perhaps TRBD1 as D (5 bases). Per germline, CDR1 SNHLY and CDR2 FYNNEI. V was clipped by 6 bases and J by 1 base, with 9 bases between them. The CDR3 is made up of 14 amino acids. The CDR3 DNA reads TGTGCCAGCAGCCGGACAAAGAACACCGGGGAGCTGTTTTTT. It is translated as CASSRTKNTGELFF.

There are many counts of this clonotype. The V and J genes are TRBV5-5 and TRBJ2-6; possibly TRBD1 for D (5 bases). The CDR3 spans 15 residues. V was clipped by 2 bases and J by 4 bases, with 10 bases between them. Germline CDR1 reads SGHKS; CDR2 reads YYEKEE (reference sequence). In DNA form, the CDR3 reads TGTGCCAGCAGCTTCCAGGGTTCCGGGGCCAACGTCCTGACTTTC. It specifies CASSFQGSGANVLTF.